The 21 T cell receptor beta chains listed next were all sequenced from one sample in a study of cytomegalovirus exposure and HLA in healthy donors. Amplification used 60 Vbeta primers and 13 Jbeta primers. Generated by immunoSEQ multiplex PCR, the TCRdb table keeps only in-frame clones and is missing some. The table lists 200,000 to 250,000 clones, about 72% of them singletons. Sequencing was done on a sample of PBMCs. The receptor source for this set is a male donor in good health and CMV-seronegative.

The chain carries TRBV27 and TRBJ2-7; D is perhaps TRBD1 (5 bases). Germline assignment: CDR1 MNHEY and CDR2 SMNVEV (reference sequence). The CDR3 is 12 amino acids. Trimming took 5 bases from V and 7 from J, leaving 12 bases between them. CDR3 residues: CASSNQGGEQYF. The CDR3 DNA reads as TGTGCCAGCAGTAATCAGGGTGGGGAGCAGTACTTC.

This clone was counted between two and nine times. The chain is built from TRBV5-1 and TRBJ1-5; 7 bases fit TRBD1. With V trimmed by 4 bases and J by 2 bases, 3 bases remained unmatched. The CDR3 loop spans 14 amino acids. Germline V gene lookup returns CDR1 SGHRS and CDR2 YFSETQ. This CDR3 is CASSDGQGNQPQHF. DNA of the CDR3: TGCGCCAGCAGCGACGGACAGGGCAATCAGCCCCAGCATTTT.

This chain uses TRBV19 with TRBJ1-1, with unresolved D. Trimming stripped 5 bases from V and 1 base from J, with 11 bases between. Germline assignment: CDR1 LNHDA and CDR2 SQIVND (reference sequence). CDR3 length: 14 amino acids. The CDR3 sequence: CASSLHYSNTEAFF. The CDR3 region has the DNA TGTGCCAGTAGTCTCCATTACTCGAACACTGAAGCTTTCTTT.

The genes are TRBV27 and TRBJ2-7; 8 nucleotides match TRBD2. The CDR3 contains 15 residues. Germline CDR1 is MNHEY and CDR2 is SMNVEV (reference sequence). V lost 9 bases, J lost 3 bases, and 13 bases stayed unmatched. The CDR3 coding sequence is TGTGCCAGTGTAGGGGCGGGAGGTCCTTTCTACGAGCAGTACTTC. This translates into CASVGAGGPFYEQYF.

The chain joins TRBV5-4 to TRBJ1-2; tentatively, D is TRBD1 (5 bases). This CDR3 comprises 14 residues. Germline CDR1 SGHNT, CDR2 YYREEE (reference sequence). Deletions cut 4 bases from V and 8 bases from J, with 18 bases between. CDR3 DNA sequence: TGTGCCAGCAGCCAGTTACAGGTCCTAGGGGGCTACACCTTC. Its translation is CASSQLQVLGGYTF.

In regard to this clone: One end of the junction does not line up with germline, which may come from a read error. The V and J genes are TRBV7-9 and TRBJ2-2, with a possible D match to TRBD1 (8 bases). This CDR3 is built from 16 residues. Germline assignment: CDR1 SEHNR and CDR2 FQNEAQ (reference sequence). The CDR3 nucleotides read TGTTCCAGCAGCTTCGCCTCAAGCGGGACAGGCGGGGAGCTGTTTTTT. Translation gives CSSSFASSGTGGELFF.

In DNA form, the CDR3 reads TGCGCCAGCAGCCAAGTATCGCTAGCGCTTAATGAGCAGTTCTTC. It is translated as CASSQVSLALNEQFF. The chain combines TRBV4-1 with TRBJ2-1, with a possible D match to TRBD2 (6 bases). Trimming cost V 1 base and J 7 bases, with 14 bases left between them. Germline lookup yields CDR1 MGHRA and CDR2 YSYEKL. The CDR3 covers 15 residues.

CDR3 sequence (DNA): TGTGCCAGCAGCCTAGGGACTAGCGGGGCTTCCTACAATGAGCAGTTCTTC. Its translation is CASSLGTSGASYNEQFF. V is TRBV5-4 and J is TRBJ2-1; 13 positions agree with TRBD2. Germline V gene sequence: CDR1 SGHNT, CDR2 YYREEE (reference sequence). The CDR3 is 17 amino acids. V lost 4 bases to trimming and J lost 1 base; unmatched junction nucleotides: 5.

The chain is built from TRBV9 and TRBJ2-7; D might be TRBD2 (5 bases). CDR3 length: 13 residues. Per germline, CDR1 SGDLS and CDR2 YYNGEE. The germline V and J ends were trimmed by 1 base and 7 bases, with 12 bases remaining between them. The DNA for the CDR3 is TGTGCCAGCAGCGTAACCGGGGATCGGGAGCAGTACTTC. Protein: CASSVTGDREQYF.

The chain employs TRBV19 and TRBJ2-3, with D tentatively TRBD2 (7 bases). V was pared by 5 bases and J by 4 bases, with 13 bases between. Germline assignment: CDR1 LNHDA and CDR2 SQIVND (reference sequence). The CDR3 totals 14 residues. The CDR3 spells CASSGGAGADTQYF. CDR3 DNA: TGTGCCAGTAGTGGGGGGGCAGGGGCAGATACGCAGTATTTT.

Only a few counts were recorded for this clone. The chain links TRBV5-6 to TRBJ2-5; D might be TRBD1 (6 bases). Germline CDR1 is SGHDT and CDR2 is YYEEEE. The V and J ends lost 1 base and 3 bases respectively, with 16 bases between them. The CDR3 sequence is 16 residues long. This chain's CDR3 is CASSLRQGPFKETQYF. The CDR3 DNA reads TGTGCCAGCAGCTTGCGGCAGGGGCCTTTCAAAGAGACCCAGTACTTC.

This rearrangement joins TRBV7-2 to TRBJ2-7, with D maybe TRBD1 (6 bases). CDR1 and CDR2 from the germline V gene are SGHTA and FQGNSA. The length of the CDR3 is 16 residues. The V gene lost 4 bases and the J gene lost 0 bases, with 16 bases spanning the gap. CDR3 nucleotide sequence: TGTGCCAGCAGCTCGCAGGGGTTAAGTAGCTCCTACGAGCAGTACTTC. Protein sequence: CASSSQGLSSSYEQYF.

This sequence joins TRBV19 and TRBJ2-6, with D possibly being TRBD1 (6 bases). CDR1 is LNHDA and CDR2 is SQIVND in the germline V gene (reference sequence). This CDR3 spans 15 amino acids. V dropped 6 bases and J dropped 0 bases, with 9 bases sitting between them. The CDR3 nucleotides read TGTGCCAGTAGGATGACAGGCTCTGGGGCCAACGTCCTGACTTTC. This gives the protein CASRMTGSGANVLTF.

The chain is built from TRBV19 and TRBJ1-4, with TRBD1 as a possible D gene (6 bases). CDR3 length: 15 amino acids. Looked up from germline, CDR1 is LNHDA and CDR2 is SQIVND (reference sequence). V was pared by 6 bases and J by 5 bases, with 16 bases between. The CDR3 is CASRKRQVGNEKLFF. The CDR3 DNA reads as TGTGCCAGTAGGAAAAGACAGGTTGGAAATGAAAAACTGTTTTTT.

The chain employs TRBV6-1 and TRBJ2-5; 8 bases agree with TRBD2. The J call could be wrong; TRBJ2-7 is a better fit for the DNA end. Germline CDR1 MNHNS, CDR2 SASEGT. CDR3 length: 15 residues. The CDR3 loop is CASSERREDPYEQYF. The CDR3, as DNA: TGTGCCAGCAGTGAAAGGCGGGAGGACCCCTACGAGCAGTACTTC.

V is TRBV19 and J is TRBJ2-4, with D perhaps TRBD2 (6 bases). This CDR3 region has 17 residues. The germline V and J ends were trimmed by 5 bases and 0 bases, with 17 bases remaining between them. CDR1 and CDR2 from the germline V gene are LNHDA and SQIVND (reference sequence). The chain's CDR3 is CASSSPVAELAKNIQYF. The CDR3 DNA reads TGTGCCAGTAGTTCTCCCGTAGCGGAGCTAGCCAAAAACATTCAGTACTTC.

The rearrangement uses TRBV11-2 and TRBJ2-5; D remains unclear. Germline CDR1 SGHAT, CDR2 FQNNGV. Trimming pared 3 bases from V and 3 bases from J, leaving 11 bases between. This CDR3 is built from 14 residues. The CDR3 reads CASSFLVLEETQYF. The CDR3 nucleotides are TGTGCCAGCAGCTTTTTAGTCTTAGAAGAGACCCAGTACTTC.

The V gene is TRBV7-2, the J gene TRBJ2-3, with 9 bases identical to TRBD1. The CDR3 is made up of 14 amino acids. Trimming at V came to 2 bases and at J to 6 bases, leaving 3 bases not matched to a gene. Germline V CDR1 and CDR2: SGHTA, FQGNSA. Written as DNA, the CDR3 is TGTGCCAGCAGCTTACACAGGGGGCCGGATACGCAGTATTTT. It is translated as CASSLHRGPDTQYF.

Regarding this clone: This same CDR3 is encoded by further DNA sequences in the sample. This chain joins TRBV9 and TRBJ2-2, with D tentatively TRBD2 (5 bases). V lost 0 bases and J lost 2, with 8 bases in between. Germline V gene sequence: CDR1 SGDLS, CDR2 YYNGEE. The CDR3 loop spans 15 amino acids. The CDR3 nucleotides are TGTGCCAGCAGCGTAGTTTCGGGAAACACCGGGGAGCTGTTTTTT. Amino acids: CASSVVSGNTGELFF.

V usage is TRBV2 and J usage is TRBJ2-5; TRBD2 is a possible D gene (6 bases). Judging by the DNA end, TRBJ2-7 fits better; the J call may be wrong. CDR1 and CDR2 from the germline V gene are SNHLY and FYNNEI. The CDR3 sequence is 14 residues long. CDR3 DNA sequence: TGTGCCAGCAGTGGATTTAGCGGAAACTACGAGCAGTACTTC. This codes for CASSGFSGNYEQYF.

This clone has more than one count but fewer than ten. The chain is built from TRBV28 and TRBJ2-7, with D maybe TRBD2 (5 bases). The V end lost 4 bases, the J end lost 6 bases, and 13 bases lay between the germline ends. In germline, CDR1 is MDHEN, CDR2 SYDVKM. This CDR3 spans 13 amino acids. The CDR3 nucleotides read TGTGCCAGCAGTTCGGGGTGGCTGGGCGAGCAGTACTTC. Residues: CASSSGWLGEQYF.